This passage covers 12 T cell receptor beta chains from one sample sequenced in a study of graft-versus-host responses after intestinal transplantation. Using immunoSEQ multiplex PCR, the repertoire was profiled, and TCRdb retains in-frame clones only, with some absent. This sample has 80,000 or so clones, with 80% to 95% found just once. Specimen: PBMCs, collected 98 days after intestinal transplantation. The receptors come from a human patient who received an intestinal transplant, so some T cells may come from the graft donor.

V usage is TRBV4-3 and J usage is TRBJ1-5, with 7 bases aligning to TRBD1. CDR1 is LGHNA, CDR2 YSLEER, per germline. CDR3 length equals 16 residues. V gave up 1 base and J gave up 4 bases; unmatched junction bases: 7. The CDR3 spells CASSQVRGRGNQPQHF. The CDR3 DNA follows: TGCGCCAGCAGCCAAGTGAGGGGCAGGGGGAATCAGCCCCAGCATTTT.

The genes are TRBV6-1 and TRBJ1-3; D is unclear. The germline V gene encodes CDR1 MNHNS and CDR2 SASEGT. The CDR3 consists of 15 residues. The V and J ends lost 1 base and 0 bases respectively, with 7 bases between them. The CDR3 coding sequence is TGTGCCAGCAGTGAAGACGAAGCCTCTGGAAACACCATATATTTT. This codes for CASSEDEASGNTIYF.

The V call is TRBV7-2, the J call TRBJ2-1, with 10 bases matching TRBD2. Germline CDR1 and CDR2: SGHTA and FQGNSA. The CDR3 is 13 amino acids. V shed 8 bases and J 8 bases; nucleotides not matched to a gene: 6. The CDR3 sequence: CASQRGGGDEQFF. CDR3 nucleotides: TGTGCCAGCCAGCGGGGGGGCGGGGATGAGCAGTTCTTC.

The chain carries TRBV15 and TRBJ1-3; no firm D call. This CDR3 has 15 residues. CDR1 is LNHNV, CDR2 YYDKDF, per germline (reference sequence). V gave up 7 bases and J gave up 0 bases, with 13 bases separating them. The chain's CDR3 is CATTLGSYSGNTIYF. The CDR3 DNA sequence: TGTGCCACCACCTTAGGCTCCTACTCTGGAAACACCATATATTTT.

The CDR3 DNA follows: TGTGCCAGCAGTGACATACTTAGTCTGGGACTAGCGGGAGGCGAGCAGTACTTC. Amino acids: CASSDILSLGLAGGEQYF. The chain joins TRBV2 to TRBJ2-7; TRBD2 matches at 15 bases. The CDR3 is 18 residues long. CDR1 is SNHLY, CDR2 FYNNEI, per germline. Germline trimming cut 3 bases from V and 6 bases from J; bases unmatched to any gene: 12.

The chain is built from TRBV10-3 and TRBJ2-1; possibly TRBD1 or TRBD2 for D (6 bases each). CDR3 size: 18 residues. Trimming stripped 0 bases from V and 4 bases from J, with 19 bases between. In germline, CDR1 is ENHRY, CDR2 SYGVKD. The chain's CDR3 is CAISESSLGRGLYNEQFF. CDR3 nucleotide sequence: TGTGCCATCAGTGAGTCCTCCTTAGGTCGGGGGCTATACAATGAGCAGTTCTTC.

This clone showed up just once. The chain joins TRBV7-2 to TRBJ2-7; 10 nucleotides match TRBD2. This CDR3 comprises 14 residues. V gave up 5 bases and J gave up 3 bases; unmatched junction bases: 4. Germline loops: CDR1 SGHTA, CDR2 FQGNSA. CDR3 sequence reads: CASSLSGGGYEQYF. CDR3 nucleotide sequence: TGTGCCAGCAGCCTCAGCGGGGGGGGCTACGAGCAGTACTTC.

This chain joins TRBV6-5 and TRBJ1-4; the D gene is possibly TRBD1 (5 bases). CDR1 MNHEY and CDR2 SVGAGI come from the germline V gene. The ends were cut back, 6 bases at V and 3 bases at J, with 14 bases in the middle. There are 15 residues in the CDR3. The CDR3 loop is CASSDRGAPNEKLFF. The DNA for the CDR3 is TGTGCCAGCAGCGATCGAGGGGCACCTAATGAAAAACTGTTTTTT.

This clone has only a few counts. The chain's CDR3 is CASSLPGLEQFF. Here the CDR3 DNA reads TGTGCCAGTAGTCTCCCGGGACTAGAGCAGTTCTTC. The gene calls are TRBV19 and TRBJ2-1; the match to TRBD2 covers 7 bases. This CDR3 is built from 12 residues. The V gene's germline CDR1 is LNHDA and CDR2 SQIVND (reference sequence). With 5 bases clipped from V and 10 bases from J, the junction kept 5 bases outside the gene matches.

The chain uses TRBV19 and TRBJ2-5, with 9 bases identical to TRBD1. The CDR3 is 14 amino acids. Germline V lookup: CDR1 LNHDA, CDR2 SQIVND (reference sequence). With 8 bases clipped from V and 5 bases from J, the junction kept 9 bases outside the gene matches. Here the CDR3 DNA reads TGTGCCAGTCTCCCGGGACAGGGCGGGGAGACCCAGTACTTC. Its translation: CASLPGQGGETQYF.

Here the CDR3 reads CASSEYIGQQYF. CDR3 coding DNA: TGTGCCAGCAGTGAATATATCGGACAGCAGTACTTC. V usage is TRBV25-1 and J usage is TRBJ2-7; D is ambiguous. Germline-derived CDR1 and CDR2 are MGHDK and SYGVNS. V was pared by 0 bases and J by 8 bases, with 8 bases between. The CDR3 contains 12 residues.

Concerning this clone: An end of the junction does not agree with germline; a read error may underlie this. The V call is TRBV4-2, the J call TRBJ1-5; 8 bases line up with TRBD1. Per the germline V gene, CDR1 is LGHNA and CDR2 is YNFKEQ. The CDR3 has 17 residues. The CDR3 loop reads CANSQAPGGLINQPQHF. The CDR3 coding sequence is TGTGCCAACAGCCAAGCCCCAGGGGGCTTAATCAATCAGCCCCAGCATTTT.